Each of the 25 T cell receptor beta chains below was sequenced from the same sample in a study of blood T cell repertoires in COVID-19. Repertoires were generated with immunoSEQ multiplex PCR, while TCRdb's copy carries only in-frame clones and drops some. The table includes hundreds of thousands of clones, roughly 88% detected once. The material sequenced was peripheral blood. Receptors originate from a woman aged 30 to 39 with active or convalescent COVID-19.

The J gene is TRBJ1-2, the V gene TRBV14; D not certain. The germline V gene encodes CDR1 SGHDN and CDR2 FVKESK. The V end was cut by 3 bases, the J end by 4 bases, with 18 bases between. The CDR3 loop spans 16 amino acids. This chain's CDR3 is CASSHLDAIWLYGYTF. The CDR3 region has the DNA TGTGCCAGCAGCCACCTAGACGCTATCTGGCTCTATGGCTACACCTTC.

The CDR3 DNA is TGTGCCAGCACCCGAAGGGCGGGGGCGGACACTGAAGCTTTCTTT. Translating it yields CASTRRAGADTEAFF. V is TRBV7-9 and J is TRBJ1-1; maybe TRBD1 (6 bases). CDR1 and CDR2 from the germline V gene are SEHNR and FQNEAQ (reference sequence). V lost 7 bases and J lost 3, with 18 bases in between. The CDR3 has 15 amino acids.

This chain connects TRBV27 to TRBJ1-2; a weak D match, TRBD1 (5 bases). V gave up 6 bases and J gave up 2 bases, with 7 bases separating them. Germline lookup yields CDR1 MNHEY and CDR2 SMNVEV (reference sequence). This CDR3 contains 12 residues. The CDR3 region has the DNA TGTGCCAGCAGCCCAGGGAACTATGGCTACACCTTC. Its protein is CASSPGNYGYTF.

The chain carries TRBV2 and TRBJ1-1; tentative D call: TRBD1 (6 bases). The V gene lost 1 base and the J gene lost 0 bases, with 15 bases spanning the gap. Germline values: CDR1 SNHLY, CDR2 FYNNEI. The CDR3 contains 17 residues. The CDR3 region is CASSEGLAGGLNTEAFF. The CDR3 region has the DNA TGTGCCAGCAGTGAAGGCCTCGCGGGGGGGCTGAACACTGAAGCTTTCTTT.

CDR3 nucleotides: TGTGCCAGCAGCTTCTTAGCGGACCCCACCGGGGAGCTGTTTTTT. Its protein is CASSFLADPTGELFF. The genes are TRBV13 and TRBJ2-2; perhaps TRBD2 as D (6 bases). This CDR3 spans 15 amino acids. The V and J ends lost 3 bases and 4 bases respectively, with 12 bases between them. Germline assignment: CDR1 PRHDT and CDR2 FYEKMQ (reference sequence). The variable domain in full, completed from reference TRBV13 and TRBJ2-2, reads AAGVIQSPRHLIKEKRETATLKCYPIPRHDTVYWYQQGPGQDPQFLISFYEKMQSDKGSIPDRFSAQQFSDYHSELNMSSLELGDSALYFCASSFLADPTGELFFGEGSRLTVL.

The rearrangement joins TRBV6-5 to TRBJ1-5; 7 bases fit TRBD1. CDR1 and CDR2 from the germline V gene are MNHEY and SVGAGI. J was trimmed by 0 bases and V by 5 bases; bases with no gene match: 4. This CDR3 is 15 amino acids long. This CDR3 reads CASSPGTDSNQPQHF. The DNA of the CDR3 is TGTGCCAGCAGTCCCGGGACAGATAGCAATCAGCCCCAGCATTTT.

Of note for this clone: Germline is not matched at one junction end, which may reflect a read error. V usage is TRBV20-1 and J usage is TRBJ2-1; D is uncertain. CDR3 length: 11 amino acids. CDR1 is DFQATT, CDR2 SNEGSKA, per germline (reference sequence). The CDR3 sequence is CSARDFDEQFF. Written as DNA, the CDR3 is TGCAGTGCTCGAGACTTCGATGAGCAGTTCTTC.

The genes are TRBV29-1 and TRBJ2-3, with TRBD2 matching 7 bases. The CDR3 sequence is 13 residues long. The germline V gene has CDR1 SQVTM and CDR2 ANQGSEA. V shed 4 bases, J shed 2 bases, and the junction held 3 bases outside the gene matches. DNA of the CDR3: TGCAGCGTTGGGGGAGGGGACACAGATACGCAGTATTTT. It encodes CSVGGGDTDTQYF.

The chain uses TRBV7-9 and TRBJ2-7, with D possibly matching TRBD1 (6 bases). Looked up from germline, CDR1 is SEHNR and CDR2 is FQNEAQ (reference sequence). The V end lost 2 bases, the J end lost 7 bases, and 12 bases lay between the germline ends. The CDR3 totals 13 residues. CDR3 sequence (DNA): TGTGCCAGCAGCTTAACATTTGGGACAGAGCAGTACTTC. This translates into CASSLTFGTEQYF.

The rearrangement links TRBV5-4 to TRBJ1-1; D uncertain. The ends were cut back, 1 base at V and 6 bases at J, with 10 bases in the middle. Looked up from germline, CDR1 is SGHNT and CDR2 is YYREEE (reference sequence). This CDR3 is built from 13 residues. CDR3: CASSLFGSPEAFF. CDR3 nucleotides: TGTGCCAGCAGCTTGTTCGGGAGCCCTGAAGCTTTCTTT.

The chain couples TRBV5-1 to TRBJ2-5, with TRBD1 identical over 7 bases. Trimming cost V 5 bases and J 4 bases; bases outside gene matches: 17. In germline, CDR1 is SGHRS, CDR2 YFSETQ. The CDR3 is 17 amino acids. The CDR3 loop reads CASRSWEATGLGETQYF. For the CDR3, the DNA is TGCGCCAGCAGGTCTTGGGAAGCGACAGGGTTGGGAGAGACCCAGTACTTC.

The rearrangement joins TRBV10-2 to TRBJ1-1; D might be TRBD1 (6 bases). V was trimmed by 3 bases and J by 4 bases, leaving 15 bases between them. The CDR3 spans 15 residues. Germline CDR1 is WSHSY and CDR2 is SAAADI. CDR3 nucleotide sequence: TGCGCCAGCAGTGATCCCGGGGGGCGGACCACTGAAGCTTTCTTT. It codes for CASSDPGGRTTEAFF.

J is TRBJ2-7 and V is TRBV10-3; 7 nucleotides agree with TRBD2. Trimming at V came to 8 bases and at J to 0 bases, leaving 4 bases not matched to a gene. The V gene's germline CDR1 is ENHRY and CDR2 SYGVKD. The CDR3 covers 13 residues. The CDR3 reads CAIASGSSYEQYF. CDR3 sequence (DNA): TGTGCCATCGCTAGCGGTAGCTCCTACGAGCAGTACTTC.

The genes are TRBV19 and TRBJ2-5; no clear D gene. This CDR3 has 13 amino acids. Trimming cost V 5 bases and J 5 bases, with 12 bases left between them. Germline V gene data show CDR1 as LNHDA and CDR2 as SQIVND (reference sequence). CDR3 residues: CASSSLFLETQYF. The CDR3 DNA reads as TGTGCCAGTAGTTCTTTGTTTTTGGAGACCCAGTACTTC.

J is TRBJ2-2 and V is TRBV10-1, with D unclear. The length of the CDR3 is 16 residues. V was trimmed by 3 bases and J by 4 bases, leaving 15 bases between them. CDR1 WNHNN and CDR2 SYGVQD come from the germline V gene (reference sequence). The chain's CDR3 is CASSDLTPFGTGELFF. In DNA form, the CDR3 reads TGCGCCAGCAGTGATCTCACTCCTTTTGGCACCGGGGAGCTGTTTTTT.

The CDR3 DNA reads as TGTGCCAGCAGCTTAGCGACAGCGAACACTGAAGCTTTCTTT. This codes for CASSLATANTEAFF. V gene TRBV7-9 combines with J gene TRBJ1-1; possibly TRBD1 for D (5 bases). V lost 0 bases and J lost 1, with 6 bases in between. Germline V gene sequence: CDR1 SEHNR, CDR2 FQNEAQ (reference sequence). The CDR3 spans 14 residues.

The gene calls are TRBV15 and TRBJ2-2; no definite D call. V was clipped by 1 base and J by 2 bases, with 8 bases between them. The germline gives CDR1 LNHNV, CDR2 YYDKDF (reference sequence). The CDR3 is 15 amino acids. CDR3 region: CATSRVGRNTGELFF. CDR3 in DNA: TGTGCCACCAGCAGAGTGGGCAGAAACACCGGGGAGCTGTTTTTT.

This clone was seen a single time. The chain has TRBV7-9 and TRBJ1-2; D perhaps matches TRBD1 (5 bases). Germline CDR1 reads SEHNR; CDR2 reads FQNEAQ (reference sequence). This CDR3 region has 13 residues. V was pared by 0 bases and J by 8 bases, with 10 bases between. As DNA, the CDR3 is TGTGCCAGCAGCTTAGCAGGGACTGGGGGCTACACCTTC. This sequence encodes CASSLAGTGGYTF.

V and J are TRBV7-9 and TRBJ1-5, with D uncertain. V was clipped by 0 bases and J by 9 bases, with 21 bases between them. This CDR3 is 17 amino acids long. Germline loops: CDR1 SEHNR, CDR2 FQNEAQ (reference sequence). CDR3: CASSLASAVYQSGPQHF. The CDR3 nucleotides read TGTGCCAGCAGCTTAGCTTCGGCAGTTTATCAATCAGGGCCCCAGCATTTT.

This sequence joins TRBV7-8 and TRBJ1-2, with a tentative D call TRBD1 (5 bases). There are 15 residues in the CDR3. Trimming cost V 3 bases and J 0 bases, with 11 bases left between them. From germline, CDR1 is SGHVS and CDR2 FQNEAQ. Here the CDR3 DNA reads TGTGCCAGCAGCTTGGGGCAGGATGCTAACTATGGCTACACCTTC. This translates into CASSLGQDANYGYTF.

The J gene is TRBJ2-2, the V gene TRBV10-3; TRBD2 matches at 7 bases. V dropped 2 bases and J dropped 6; count of bases not matched to a gene: 3. Germline lookup yields CDR1 ENHRY and CDR2 SYGVKD. The CDR3 length is 14 residues. The DNA for the CDR3 is TGTGCCATCAGTGAGGGGGGGGTAGCCGGGGAGCTGTTTTTT. It specifies CAISEGGVAGELFF.

V usage is TRBV29-1 and J usage is TRBJ2-5; 10 positions match TRBD2. The CDR3 spans 15 residues. The J segment lost 4 bases and the V segment lost 4 bases, leaving 9 bases of the junction unmatched. Germline lookup yields CDR1 SQVTM and CDR2 ANQGSEA. This CDR3 reads CSVVGAGGPGETQYF. The CDR3 DNA reads TGCAGCGTTGTGGGAGCGGGGGGGCCAGGAGAGACCCAGTACTTC.

The chain joins TRBV19 to TRBJ2-5; 8 bases map to TRBD2. V lost 5 bases and J lost 4; bases outside the gene matches: 9. CDR3 length: 15 amino acids. Germline values: CDR1 LNHDA, CDR2 SQIVND (reference sequence). The CDR3 sequence: CASSLNGGARETQYF. The CDR3 region has the DNA TGTGCCAGTAGTTTAAACGGGGGGGCCAGAGAGACCCAGTACTTC.

V is TRBV11-2 and J is TRBJ1-4, with no clear D. CDR1 is SGHAT and CDR2 is FQNNGV in the germline V gene. The CDR3 has 13 amino acids. V shed 5 bases and J shed 5 bases, with 9 bases lying between them. The CDR3 is CASSRRLNEKLFF. The CDR3 nucleotides are TGTGCCAGCAGCCGTCGTTTGAATGAAAAACTGTTTTTT.

The CDR3 DNA reads as TGTGCCAGCAGTTTTGATCTGGGCTTGAACACTGAAGCTTTCTTT. This sequence encodes CASSFDLGLNTEAFF. V and J are TRBV27 and TRBJ1-1, with D unresolved. V lost 3 bases, J lost 0 bases, and 11 bases lay in between. The CDR3 length is 15 residues. Germline V gene lookup returns CDR1 MNHEY and CDR2 SMNVEV (reference sequence).